The entry below gives a single TCR beta chain sequence along with its context. Its specificity is unknown. CDR3 length equals 14 residues. CDR1 is MDHEN, CDR2 SYDVKM, per germline. Trimming stripped 6 bases from V and 1 base from J, with 10 bases between. This record comes from a study of Ad26.COV2.S vaccination and SARS-CoV-2 variants. General study results and limits: From the TCR breadth and depth analyses, total T cell responses may have been underestimated. In vaccinated individuals, spike-specific CD8+ and CD4+ T cell responses reportedly displayed substantial breadth.

The treatment is: roughly 19 received Ad26.COV2.S at low or high dose, single or two shots; about 5 received placebo; per-sample allocation not given. Specimens were obtained on day 63 following the first vaccine or placebo injection. The individual, an adult aged 18-55 years, was a donor in Boston. Assay: immunoSEQ multiplex PCR; the TCRdb copy retains only in-frame clones and omits some. This sample has hundreds of thousands of clones; 75% to 95% occur once, and the top ten carry about 12%. This TCR was sampled from a person aged 18-65 years who received the Ad26.COV2.S COVID-19 vaccine or a placebo. The sequencing here drew on peripheral blood, taken in a trial of Ad26.COV2.S vaccine versus placebo. The chain employs TRBV28 and TRBJ1-5; D ambiguous. This chain's CDR3 is CASRLDVSNQPQHF. The CDR3 nucleotides are TGTGCCAGCAGACTAGACGTGAGCAATCAGCCCCAGCATTTT.